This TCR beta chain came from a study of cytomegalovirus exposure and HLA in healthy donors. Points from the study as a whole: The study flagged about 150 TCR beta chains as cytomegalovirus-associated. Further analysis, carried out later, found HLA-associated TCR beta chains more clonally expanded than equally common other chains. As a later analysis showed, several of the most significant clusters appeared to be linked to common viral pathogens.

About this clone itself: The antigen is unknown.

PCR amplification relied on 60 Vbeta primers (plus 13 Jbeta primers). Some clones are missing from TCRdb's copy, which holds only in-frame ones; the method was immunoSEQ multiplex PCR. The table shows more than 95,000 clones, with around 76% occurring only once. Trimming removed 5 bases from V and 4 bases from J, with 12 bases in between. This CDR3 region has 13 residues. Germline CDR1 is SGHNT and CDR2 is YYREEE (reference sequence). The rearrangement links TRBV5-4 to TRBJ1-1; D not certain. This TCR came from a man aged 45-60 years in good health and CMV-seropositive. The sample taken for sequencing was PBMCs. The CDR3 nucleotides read TGTGCCAGCAGGAGAGATTCAAGCACTGAAGCTTTCTTT. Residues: CASRRDSSTEAFF.